The entry that follows covers one T cell receptor beta chain sequence. Using immunoSEQ multiplex PCR, the repertoire was profiled, and TCRdb retains in-frame clones only, with some absent. The sample includes around 360,000 clones, about 89% seen only once; the top ten take approximately 1.8%. This specimen belongs to a study of blood T cell repertoires in COVID-19. The CDR3 runs to 17 residues. From germline, CDR1 is LNHDA and CDR2 SQIVND (reference sequence). V gave up 2 bases and J gave up 0 bases; unmatched junction bases: 6. The TCR comes from a man between 40 and 49 years old in a cohort exposed to, infected with or recovered from COVID-19 (not recorded which). The sequencing sample was made of PBMCs or T cells enriched from blood (not recorded which). The rearrangement uses TRBV19 and TRBJ2-1, with 8 bases matching TRBD1. The CDR3 reads CASSIIGTGRSYNEQFF. Here the CDR3 DNA reads TGTGCCAGTAGTATAATCGGGACAGGACGCTCCTACAATGAGCAGTTCTTC.